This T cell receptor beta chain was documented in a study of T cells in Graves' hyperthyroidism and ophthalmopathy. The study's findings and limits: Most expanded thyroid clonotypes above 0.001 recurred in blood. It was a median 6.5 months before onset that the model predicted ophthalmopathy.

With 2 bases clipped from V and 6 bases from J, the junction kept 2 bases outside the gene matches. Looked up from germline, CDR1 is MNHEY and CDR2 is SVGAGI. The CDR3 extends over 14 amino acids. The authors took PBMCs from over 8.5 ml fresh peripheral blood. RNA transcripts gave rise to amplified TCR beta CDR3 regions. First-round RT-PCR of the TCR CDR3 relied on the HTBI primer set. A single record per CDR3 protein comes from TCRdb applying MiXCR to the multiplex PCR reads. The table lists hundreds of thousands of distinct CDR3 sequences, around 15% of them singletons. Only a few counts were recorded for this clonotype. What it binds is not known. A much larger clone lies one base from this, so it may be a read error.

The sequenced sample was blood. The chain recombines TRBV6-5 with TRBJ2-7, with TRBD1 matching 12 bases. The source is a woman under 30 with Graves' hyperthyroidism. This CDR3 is CASSYGTGGFEQYF. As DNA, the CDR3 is TGTGCCAGCAGTTACGGGACAGGGGGCTTCGAGCAGTACTTC.